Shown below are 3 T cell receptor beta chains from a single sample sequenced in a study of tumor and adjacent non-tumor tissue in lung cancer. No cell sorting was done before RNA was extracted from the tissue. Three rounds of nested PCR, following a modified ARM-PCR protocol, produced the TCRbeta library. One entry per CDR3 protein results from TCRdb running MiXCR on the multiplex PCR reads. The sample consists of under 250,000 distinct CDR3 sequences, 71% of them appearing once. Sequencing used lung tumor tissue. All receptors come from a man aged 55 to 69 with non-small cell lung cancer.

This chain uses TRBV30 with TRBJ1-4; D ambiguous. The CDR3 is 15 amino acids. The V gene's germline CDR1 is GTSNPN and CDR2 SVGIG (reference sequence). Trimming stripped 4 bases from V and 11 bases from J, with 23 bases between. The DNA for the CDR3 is TGTGCCTGGACCCTGTACGAATGGGGAGGTGAGAAACTGTTTTTT. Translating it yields CAWTLYEWGGEKLFF.

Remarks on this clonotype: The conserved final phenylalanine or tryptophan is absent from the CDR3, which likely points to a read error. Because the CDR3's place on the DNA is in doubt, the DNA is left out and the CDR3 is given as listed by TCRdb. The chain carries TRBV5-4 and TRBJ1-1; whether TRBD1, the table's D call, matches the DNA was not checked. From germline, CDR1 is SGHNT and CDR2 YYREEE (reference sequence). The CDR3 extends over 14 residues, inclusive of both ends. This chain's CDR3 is CASSPKTANTETFC.

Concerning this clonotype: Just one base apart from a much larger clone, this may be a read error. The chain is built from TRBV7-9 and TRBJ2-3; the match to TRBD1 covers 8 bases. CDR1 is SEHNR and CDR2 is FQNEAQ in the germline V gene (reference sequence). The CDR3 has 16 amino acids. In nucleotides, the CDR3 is TGTGTCAGCAGCCCAAGGACAGGGAGAGGCACAGATACGCAGTATTTT. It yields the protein CVSSPRTGRGTDTQYF.